This TCR beta chain was captured in a study of siplizumab effects on memory and regulatory T cells (dated by TCRdb to the late 2010s). Turning to the overall study: The study examined how the anti-CD2 antibody siplizumab affects alloreactive T-cell subsets in allogeneic mixed lymphocyte reactions built from human PBMCs. Study-wide conclusions, independent of this receptor: A naive or memory phenotype could not be assigned to roughly 75-97% of proliferating CD4+ or CD8+ clones. Unstimulated naive T cells appeared to be more diverse than memory T cells, and naive cells seemed to make a substantial contribution to the alloresponse. No functional confirmation was obtained for the suppressive function of proliferating Tregs from siplizumab cultures. Among mappable alloreactive CD4+ clones, an average Treg-derived fraction of almost 70% was observed with siplizumab, compared with 25% to 30% in control reactions. Because sequences below about 10^-5 frequency were poorly captured, only a minor fraction of alloreactive clones could be mapped to unstimulated subsets. Siplizumab significantly lowered the cumulative frequency of alloreactive sequences that could be traced to unstimulated CD4+ memory T cells.

Receptor amplification or capture employed the immunoSEQ multiplex PCR assay. The deep sequencing platform assayed some 98,000 TCR templates per sample. Genomic DNA extracted from sorted T cells was used for TCRbeta CDR3 sequencing. For the original study's pipeline: The R programming language was used for clonal analysis of TCRbeta CDR3 data. Alloreactive CD4+ and CD8+ clones were identified by comparing unstimulated samples to CFSE-low samples taken after the reaction. Regulatory or non-regulatory origin was assigned to alloreactive CD4+ clones by matching of sequences to sorted unstimulated Treg and non-Treg repertoires. Imported from immuneACCESS, the table was reduced by TCRdb to in-frame sequences with V and J called. These copies leave out some clones; in studies compared against another copy, an unresolved V gene accounts for under half, and the cause of the remainder is not known. For V, J and clone size, that table is used; D and trimming come from the DNA. For this sample there are over 80,000 clones; 85% to 95% appear just once. The ten top clones hold 1.3% of the sample.

Sorted unstimulated T cells and proliferating T cells recovered from mixed lymphocyte reactions underwent TCRbeta CDR3 sequencing. Fresh whole blood from ten HLA-typed healthy donors served as the source for isolating PBMCs. To map where alloreactive clones came from, unstimulated CD4+ non-regulatory T cells were FACS-sorted. Concerning this clone: The antigen it recognizes is unknown. No quality values exist for individual bases; no much larger clone is one base distant.

Sequences were obtained from non-Treg CD4+ T cells sorted from blood. The cell subset or site label, read with the paper, signifies: FACS-sorted unstimulated CD4+ non-regulatory T cells. The sequence was collected from a human donor in good health.

DNA sequence: TGTGCCAGCAGTGCTAGCGGGGTATACAATGAGCAGTTCTTC. Its protein is CASSASGVYNEQFF. This sequence uses TRBV28 and TRBJ2-1, with 9 middle bases fitting TRBD2. V trim: 5 bases; J trim: 4 bases; unmatched bases: 3. According to the germline V gene, CDR1 reads MDHEN and CDR2 reads SYDVKM. The CDR3 numbers 14 residues from cysteine through phenylalanine. The CDR3 DNA has 42 bases and is translated from base 1.